A single sample is the source of the 25 T cell receptor beta chains below, sequenced in a study of blood T cell repertoires in COVID-19. Libraries were prepared by immunoSEQ multiplex PCR; TCRdb keeps only in-frame clonotypes and omits some of them. The data hold about 250,000 clones, with roughly 85% observed a single time. Specimen: peripheral blood. All receptors come from a young man with active or convalescent COVID-19.

The rearrangement uses TRBV4-3 and TRBJ1-1; D is unclear. The CDR3 length is 13 residues. CDR1 is LGHNA, CDR2 YSLEER, per germline. The ends were cut back, 0 bases at V and 1 base at J, with 3 bases in the middle. The chain's CDR3 is CASSQEANTEAFF. In DNA, the CDR3 is TGCGCCAGCAGCCAAGAAGCGAACACTGAAGCTTTCTTT.

In its sample, this clone was seen a few times. V usage is TRBV4-2 and J usage is TRBJ2-7; D possibly corresponds to TRBD2 (7 bases). The CDR3 has 16 amino acids. Germline V gene sequence: CDR1 LGHNA, CDR2 YNFKEQ. V was pared by 1 base and J by 3 bases, with 16 bases between. CDR3 sequence: CASSQVGGQGDYEQYF. In DNA form, the CDR3 reads TGTGCCAGCAGCCAAGTCGGGGGGCAGGGTGACTACGAGCAGTACTTC.

Here the CDR3 reads CASSLPGLAANTGELFF. CDR3 DNA sequence: TGTGCCAGCAGCCTACCGGGACTAGCGGCGAACACCGGGGAGCTGTTTTTT. J is TRBJ2-2 and V is TRBV14; 11 positions agree with TRBD2. The germline V gene has CDR1 SGHDN and CDR2 FVKESK. The trim removed 4 bases at V and 0 bases at J, leaving 4 bases unmatched. The CDR3 length is 17 residues. The full variable domain, its missing parts supplied by reference TRBV14 and TRBJ2-2, is EAGVTQFPSHSVIEKGQTVTLRCDPISGHDNLYWYRRVMGKEIKFLLHFVKESKQDESGMPNNRFLAERTGGTYSTLKVQPAELEDSGVYFCASSLPGLAANTGELFFGEGSRLTVL.

The chain is built from TRBV29-1 and TRBJ2-1; 8 nucleotides agree with TRBD2. The CDR3 runs 17 residues. The germline V gene has CDR1 SQVTM and CDR2 ANQGSEA. J was trimmed by 4 bases and V by 2 bases; bases with no gene match: 13. The CDR3, as DNA: TGCAGCGTTGAATTTCCCCTAAGCGGGGGCTCTTACAATGAGCAGTTCTTC. It is translated as CSVEFPLSGGSYNEQFF.

The rearrangement links TRBV30 to TRBJ1-1; possibly TRBD1 for D (5 bases). The V end was cut by 3 bases, the J end by 3 bases, with 11 bases between. The CDR3 runs to 13 residues. Looked up from germline, CDR1 is GTSNPN and CDR2 is SVGIG (reference sequence). CDR3 sequence reads: CAWSPRQYTEAFF. The CDR3 DNA follows: TGTGCCTGGAGCCCGAGACAGTACACTGAAGCTTTCTTT.

This chain connects TRBV27 to TRBJ2-1, with 12 bases aligning to TRBD2. Germline V gene data show CDR1 as MNHEY and CDR2 as SMNVEV (reference sequence). V gave up 6 bases and J gave up 5 bases; unmatched junction bases: 5. The CDR3 contains 15 residues. In DNA, the CDR3 is TGTGCCAGCAGCCTCCGACTAGCGGGAGACAATGAGCAGTTCTTC. Protein: CASSLRLAGDNEQFF.

The J gene is TRBJ2-1, the V gene TRBV11-3; TRBD2 aligns across 10 bases. J was trimmed by 6 bases and V by 4 bases; bases with no gene match: 15. There are 18 residues in the CDR3. In germline, CDR1 is SGHNT, CDR2 YENEEA. CDR3 region: CASSYQTRLAGAGNEQFF. CDR3 sequence (DNA): TGTGCCAGCAGCTACCAGACGAGGCTAGCGGGAGCAGGCAATGAGCAGTTCTTC.

This chain connects TRBV6-5 to TRBJ2-1; D is unclear. The CDR3 extends over 11 amino acids. Trimming pared 11 bases from V and 3 bases from J, leaving 8 bases between. Germline values: CDR1 MNHEY, CDR2 SVGAGI. The CDR3 here is CASRNYNEQFF. The CDR3 region has the DNA TGTGCCTCTCGTAACTACAATGAGCAGTTCTTC.

In its sample, this clone was seen a few times. The rearrangement uses TRBV5-4 and TRBJ1-2; no clear D. Germline CDR1 and CDR2: SGHNT and YYREEE (reference sequence). V was cut by 0 bases and J by 8 bases, with 11 bases left in between. The CDR3 totals 13 residues. CDR3 DNA sequence: TGTGCCAGCAGCTTGGGAGGGAACCTCGGCTACACCTTC. This translates into CASSLGGNLGYTF.

The chain joins TRBV19 to TRBJ1-1; D call uncertain. Per the germline V gene, CDR1 is LNHDA and CDR2 is SQIVND (reference sequence). Trimming left V 3 bases short and J 0 bases short, with 8 bases between. The CDR3 is 14 residues long. The CDR3 is CASSIQNMNTEAFF. CDR3 DNA sequence: TGTGCCAGTAGTATTCAGAATATGAACACTGAAGCTTTCTTT.

The V and J genes are TRBV9 and TRBJ2-3; the D is unclear. The CDR3 covers 13 residues. Trimming cost V 0 bases and J 1 base, with 3 bases left between them. The V gene's germline CDR1 is SGDLS and CDR2 YYNGEE. CDR3 DNA: TGTGCCAGCAGCGTAGCTGGCACAGATACGCAGTATTTT. Encoded protein: CASSVAGTDTQYF.

The V gene is TRBV9, the J gene TRBJ2-1, with 9 bases lining up with TRBD2. This CDR3 spans 15 amino acids. The V gene end was trimmed by 4 bases and the J gene end by 6 bases; junction bases not matched to a gene: 8. Germline CDR1 SGDLS, CDR2 YYNGEE. As DNA, the CDR3 is TGTGCCAGCAGCCAGACTAGCGGATCTGTCAATGAGCAGTTCTTC. This sequence encodes CASSQTSGSVNEQFF.

The rearrangement uses TRBV19 and TRBJ1-4; perhaps TRBD1 as D (6 bases). V lost 3 bases and J lost 0, with 11 bases in between. CDR3 length: 16 residues. Germline lookup yields CDR1 LNHDA and CDR2 SQIVND (reference sequence). In DNA, the CDR3 is TGTGCCAGTAGTATGATTGGGGGCGCAACTAATGAAAAACTGTTTTTT. Translated: CASSMIGGATNEKLFF.

This rearrangement joins TRBV6-6 to TRBJ2-5; TRBD2 matches at 11 bases. Germline V lookup: CDR1 MNHNY, CDR2 SVGAGI (reference sequence). With V trimmed by 6 bases and J by 1 base, 4 bases remained unmatched. This CDR3 region has 15 residues. The CDR3 DNA sequence: TGTGCCAGCAGACCTAGCGGGGGGCCCCAAGAGACCCAGTACTTC. This gives the protein CASRPSGGPQETQYF.

The chain combines TRBV5-1 with TRBJ1-2, with D unresolved. Germline V CDR1 and CDR2: SGHRS, YFSETQ. Trimming left V 0 bases short and J 8 bases short, with 11 bases between. The CDR3 extends over 13 amino acids. The CDR3 DNA reads TGCGCCAGCAGCTTGGCTGGGCTGTCCGGCTACACCTTC. Translation gives CASSLAGLSGYTF.

This sequence joins TRBV18 and TRBJ2-7; D gene uncertain. Germline V gene sequence: CDR1 KGHSH, CDR2 LQKENI. The ends were cut back, 0 bases at V and 7 bases at J, with 13 bases in the middle. CDR3 size: 14 residues. DNA for the CDR3: TGTGCCAGCTCACCACCTAGCACCCATGGAGAGCAGTACTTC. Translation gives CASSPPSTHGEQYF. Full variable domain (missing parts from reference TRBV18 and TRBJ2-7): NAGVMQNPRHLVRRRGQEARLRCSPMKGHSHVYWYRQLPEEGLKFMVYLQKENIIDESGMPKERFSAEFPKEGPSILRIQQVVRGDSAAYFCASSPPSTHGEQYFGPGTRLTVT.

The genes are TRBV20-1 and TRBJ2-3; TRBD2 matches 10 bases. Germline CDR1 and CDR2: DFQATT and SNEGSKA (reference sequence). J gave up 0 bases and V 3 bases, and 9 bases lay outside the gene matches. The CDR3 is 17 amino acids. CDR3 residues: CSASGTSAQHSTDTQYF. In DNA, the CDR3 is TGCAGTGCTAGTGGGACTAGCGCCCAGCATAGCACAGATACGCAGTATTTT.

The chain has TRBV29-1 and TRBJ1-2; D may be TRBD1 (6 bases). Germline values: CDR1 SQVTM, CDR2 ANQGSEA. V lost 4 bases and J lost 4, with 16 bases in between. The CDR3 contains 14 residues. CDR3 amino acids: CSVASYQGSYGYTF. CDR3 coding DNA: TGCAGCGTTGCCAGCTATCAGGGGTCCTATGGCTACACCTTC.

This clone was recorded a few times. The chain joins TRBV11-2 to TRBJ1-1; TRBD1 aligns across 9 bases. With 6 bases clipped from V and 1 base from J, the junction kept 6 bases outside the gene matches. The CDR3 loop spans 15 amino acids. Germline CDR1 SGHAT, CDR2 FQNNGV. DNA for the CDR3: TGTGCCAGCAGTTCCCTACAGGGGGCGAACACTGAAGCTTTCTTT. Translated: CASSSLQGANTEAFF.

The chain recombines TRBV10-2 with TRBJ1-2; D ambiguous. With 5 bases removed from V and 5 bases from J, the gap between germline ends came to 9 bases. The CDR3 is 12 amino acids. From germline, CDR1 is WSHSY and CDR2 SAAADI. In DNA form, the CDR3 reads TGCGCCAGCAGTCCCTTAATATATGGCTACACCTTC. Its protein product is CASSPLIYGYTF.

The rearrangement joins TRBV18 to TRBJ2-5; the D gene is possibly TRBD2 (5 bases). V dropped 2 bases and J dropped 8 bases, with 18 bases sitting between them. Germline V gene data show CDR1 as KGHSH and CDR2 as LQKENI. CDR3 size: 15 residues. As DNA, the CDR3 is TGTGCCAGCTCACCAAGTCCCGAGGGTATCGGTACCCAGTACTTC. Amino acid sequence: CASSPSPEGIGTQYF.

The genes are TRBV7-2 and TRBJ1-3; a possible D gene is TRBD1 (5 bases). The CDR3 contains 15 residues. Germline CDR1 reads SGHTA; CDR2 reads FQGNSA. The V and J ends lost 1 base and 0 bases respectively, with 7 bases between them. The CDR3 nucleotides read TGTGCCAGCAGCTTAGTGGGGGGCTCTGGAAACACCATATATTTT. Protein sequence: CASSLVGGSGNTIYF.

The chain couples TRBV4-1 to TRBJ2-7; 7 nucleotides align to TRBD1. With V trimmed by 3 bases and J by 2 bases, 4 bases remained unmatched. This CDR3 is built from 14 residues. The germline V gene encodes CDR1 MGHRA and CDR2 YSYEKL. CDR3 sequence (DNA): TGCGCCAGCAGCCATCCTGGACAGGCCTACGAGCAGTACTTC. Translated: CASSHPGQAYEQYF.

The chain is built from TRBV15 and TRBJ2-2; the match to TRBD2 covers 10 bases. V shed 9 bases, J shed 4 bases, and the junction held 14 bases outside the gene matches. This CDR3 is built from 17 residues. Germline CDR1 is LNHNV and CDR2 is YYDKDF (reference sequence). The CDR3 DNA follows: TGTGCCACAACTCCGGGACTAGCGTCCCGTTCCACCGGGGAGCTGTTTTTT. This encodes CATTPGLASRSTGELFF.

The chain combines TRBV5-1 with TRBJ1-2, with D possibly TRBD1 on 5 matching bases. In germline, CDR1 is SGHRS, CDR2 YFSETQ. The CDR3 is 13 amino acids. Trimming left V 4 bases short and J 0 bases short, with 7 bases between. The CDR3 region is CASSQGTNYGYTF. The CDR3 DNA reads as TGCGCCAGCAGCCAGGGAACTAACTATGGCTACACCTTC.